This TCR beta chain was sequenced for a study of blood T cell repertoires in COVID-19 (dated by TCRdb to 2019 to 2021). In terms of the full investigation: Samples from collaborators originated in the United States, Italy and Spain and spanned both the acute and convalescent phases of COVID-19. The prospective study material was composed of cDNA or gDNA derived from T cells, B-cell-depleted T cells, or PBMCs. The repertoires were released in a freely available public database intended as a resource for research on the immune response to SARS-CoV-2. Where available, HLA class I and class II types were obtained from metadata supplied by the sample provider rather than from assay-based typing. Deeply sampled blood TCRbeta repertoires from subjects exposed to, actively infected with, or recovered from COVID-19 were included in the dataset. The samples were drawn from two sources: the first 160 participants of the ongoing ImmuneRACE study, and 1,000 to 1,500 subjects contributed by 6 global collaborators. Nearly every sample came with metadata listing a de-identified subject ID, COVID-19 status, age in years and sex.

Based on the germline V gene, the CDR1 and CDR2 sequences are KGHSH and LQKENI. The CDR3 sequence holds 13 residues, the cysteine and phenylalanine included. Of all the DNA, just the CDR3 is kept, 39 bases in frame from base 1. Here V drops 1 base and J drops 10 bases, and the junction holds 4 bases not matched to any gene. Whole blood was collected in K2EDTA tubes by collaborating institutions according to the institutions' own protocols. For TCRbeta analysis, collaborators shipped samples in one of three forms: frozen whole blood, isolated PBMCs, or DNA extracted from either of those sample types. The immunoSEQ Assay, a bias-controlled multiplex PCR, was used to amplify TCRbeta CDR3 regions from genomic DNA. The paper's processing steps were these. The number of nucleated cells in each sample was estimated by amplification of reference gene primers within the assay. To quantify the absolute abundance of each unique TCRbeta CDR3 rearrangement, sequence reads were collapsed and filtered. Productive Simpson clonality was computed per sample as the square root of Simpson's diversity index over productive rearrangements. TCRdb took this table from immuneACCESS and kept in-frame rearrangements with V and J called. Such tables lack part of the clones; where checked against another copy, unresolved V genes explain under half of the gap, and the rest is unexplained. V, J and clone size reflect that table, while D and trimming were determined from the DNA. The table for this sample lists 70,000 to 95,000 clones; about 92% of them were counted only once. Less than 2.5% of the sample is in the top ten clones.

To note about this clone: The antigen this receptor binds is unknown. Within one base of it there is no much larger clone, and no base qualities were kept.

Study-wide conclusions, independent of this receptor: How much clinical and demographic metadata was included differed by source and by participant, and the metadata was provided uncurated.

The sequencing input was peripheral blood. The origin of this receptor is a man over 45 with acute or convalescent COVID-19. This receptor chain uses TRBV18 and TRBJ1-1, with 9 junctional bases fitting TRBD1. The DNA sequence is given as TGTGCCAGCTCACCACGGACAGGGGAGATAGCTTTCTTT. It specifies CASSPRTGEIAFF.